Listed below are T cell receptor beta chains from one sample, sequenced in a study of regulatory T cells in long-lasting Graves disease. TCRdb reanalysed the multiplex PCR reads using MiXCR and keeps one entry per CDR3 protein. The sample has about 370,000 distinct CDR3 sequences, about a sixth seen once; the top ten hold about a fifth. The sample here was peripheral blood mononuclear cells (PBMCs), taken at new diagnosis, from a patient treated with antithyroid drugs. The receptors were sampled from a female donor with Graves disease. The CDR3 runs from the conserved cysteine through the conserved F or W. D genes are given only for firm matches.

TRBJ2-1,-,TRBV12-3/TRBV12-4,13,CASSLTRINEQFF
TRBJ1-1,-,TRBV29-1,10,CSVDKGKAFF
TRBJ2-2,-,TRBV9,15,CASSGRPNPTGELFF
TRBJ2-3,TRBD2,TRBV25-1,17,CASSTGSGLAGQNTQYF
TRBJ2-1,-,TRBV7-2,14,CASSLGLRAPEQFF
TRBJ2-7,TRBD1,TRBV20-1,14,CSARRQGARDEQYF
TRBJ2-5,-,TRBV11-2,14,CASSAPPSQETQYF
TRBJ2-7,TRBD2,TRBV20-1,18,CSARGTSGRAPTPYEQYF
TRBJ2-2,TRBD1,TRBV7-3,16,CASSLQQGAKSGELFF
TRBJ1-5,TRBD1,TRBV27,15,CASSTTGVVNQPQHF
TRBJ1-2,-,TRBV5-6,15,CASSHAVGGLYGYAF
TRBJ1-5,-,TRBV10-3,15,CAISNRTYSNQPQHF
TRBJ1-1,-,TRBV29-1,13,CSVARKMNTEAFF
TRBJ1-4,-,TRBV18,16,CASSPPYREANEKLFF
TRBJ1-5,-,TRBV30,13,CACRTNSNQPQHF
TRBJ2-1,-,TRBV6-1,16,CASSPERGRTYNEQFF
TRBJ2-1,TRBD2,TRBV5-4,16,CASSFLRGGVYNEQFF
TRBJ1-1,-,TRBV29-1,13,CSVDRSGHTEAFF
TRBJ1-2,-,TRBV3-1,12,CASSQPVDGYTF
TRBJ2-2,-,TRBV19,13,CASSIEYTGELFF
TRBJ1-4,TRBD1,TRBV10-2,16,CASKEVTGGDGEKLFF
TRBJ2-1,TRBD1,TRBV5-6,17,CASSLDWGQGRNNEQFF
TRBJ1-4,TRBD1,TRBV28,19,CASSLPFRDRGPTNEKLFF
TRBJ1-1,-,TRBV12-3/TRBV12-4,15,CASSLGRHLNTEAFF
TRBJ1-1,-,TRBV19,14,CASSRLDRNTEAFF
TRBJ1-2,-,TRBV20-1,11,CSARDQVGYTF
TRBJ1-5,TRBD1,TRBV12-3/TRBV12-4,14,CASSSTGVNQPQHF
TRBJ2-5,TRBD2,TRBV7-9,16,CASSLGLAVLKETQYF
TRBJ2-5,-,TRBV19,13,CASSTSGVETQYF
TRBJ1-6,-,TRBV4-3,15,CASSQDRGFWSPLHF
TRBJ2-2,-,TRBV12-3/TRBV12-4,12,CALGTNTGELFF
TRBJ2-6,TRBD2,TRBV20-1,17,CSARISGGAPGANVLTF
TRBJ2-7,TRBD2,TRBV27,19,CASSLKREGHLSPLREQYF
TRBJ2-7,-,TRBV28,15,CASSLAGRNSYEQYF
TRBJ2-7,-,TRBV11-2,14,CASSLSNGYYEQYF
TRBJ1-3,-,TRBV12-3/TRBV12-4,15,CASRTDRGAGNTIYF